This T cell receptor (beta chain) was obtained from a study of brain T cells in children with intractable seizures. Method: immunoSEQ multiplex PCR; TCRdb's copy keeps in-frame clones and lacks some. The sample contains around 80,000 clones, around 90% of which appear only once. The germline gives CDR1 SQVTM, CDR2 ANQGSEA. The CDR3 runs 11 residues. Trimming removed 6 bases from V and 6 bases from J, with 10 bases in between. The sequencing here drew on peripheral blood, taken at surgery. This chain joins TRBV29-1 and TRBJ2-3, with D perhaps matching TRBD1 (6 bases). The receptor was derived from a girl aged 2 to 9 with Rasmussen encephalitis and intractable seizures. The CDR3 coding sequence is TGCAGCGTGGGGACATGGGATACGCAGTATTTT. Its protein is CSVGTWDTQYF.